A selection of T cell receptor beta chains follows, all from one sample in a study of tumor and adjacent non-tumor tissue in lung cancer. TCRdb recomputed calls from the multiplex PCR reads with MiXCR, one row per CDR3 protein. The sample lists under 95,000 distinct CDR3 sequences, approximately 81% occurring once. The sequenced material came from distant non-tumor lung tissue. These receptors originate from a man aged 60 to 75 with non-small cell lung cancer. The CDR3 runs from the conserved cysteine through the conserved F or W. The D gene is left open where the match is weak. Rows give clone size only sometimes, using once, few, many, or a class for an expanded clone.

TRBV29-1,TRBJ2-1,14,-,-,TGCAGCGTTGTATTGAGCGTGGCTAGGAATGAGCAGTTCTTC,CSVVLSVARNEQFF
TRBV11-1,TRBJ2-1,16,-,-,TGTGCCAGGAGCTTGGTAGGTGGACAGTCCTACAATGAGGAGTTCTTC,CARSLVGGQSYNEEFF
TRBV7-9,TRBJ1-3,17,-,-,TGTGTCAGCAGCTTAAATAGACAATCTGACTCTGGAAACACCATATATTTT,CVSSLNRQSDSGNTIYF
TRBV20-1,TRBJ2-2,12,once,-,TGCAATGCTAGAGAGGGCACCGGGGAGCTGTTTTTT,CNAREGTGELFF
TRBV11-3,TRBJ2-3,12,once,-,TGTACCAGCAGTGGGGGGGCAGATACGCAATATTTT,CTSSGGADTQYF
TRBV11-2,TRBJ2-2,15,-,-,TGTGCTAGCAGAGAAGGTGGCCGAAGCACCTGGGAGCTGTTTTTT,CASREGGRSTWELFF
TRBV6-2/TRBV6-3,TRBJ1-5,13,-,-,TGTGTCAGGAGCCCTTCGGCGACTCAGCCCCAGCATTTT,CVRSPSATQPQHF
TRBV11-2,TRBJ2-2,16,-,-,TGTGCCAGCAGCTTAGCTCTGTTCCCCGACGTAGGGGAGCTGTTTTTT,CASSLALFPDVGELFF
TRBV11-3,TRBJ2-7,13,-,-,TGTGCCAGCAGCCCCTGGAGGCACTACGAGCAGTACTTC,CASSPWRHYEQYF
TRBV11-2,TRBJ1-6,15,-,-,TGTGCCAGCAGCTTGGGAGGGAACAATAATACACCCCTCCACTTT,CASSLGGNNNTPLHF
TRBV20-1,TRBJ2-1,14,medium-sized,TRBD1,TGCAGTGCTCCCCACCCACAGGGGGTCAATGAGCAGTTCTTC,CSAPHPQGVNEQFF
TRBV12-3/TRBV12-4,TRBJ2-3,15,-,-,TGTGCCTGCAGTCGGGGGAGCGGTGGAGTCACGAGGCCGTATTTT,CACSRGSGGVTRPYF
TRBV29-1,TRBJ2-5,12,-,-,TGCAGCGTCGCCGCCTTTGTTAAGGCCCAGTACTTC,CSVAAFVKAQYF
TRBV6-5,TRBJ2-5,14,-,-,TGTGCTAGCAGTGATACCGGGACCGCGTGGGCCCTGTACTTC,CASSDTGTAWALYF
TRBV29-1,TRBJ2-2,12,-,-,TGCAATGTTGGGCGACATTCCGGGGAGCAGTTTTTT,CNVGRHSGEQFF
TRBV11-2,TRBJ2-1,15,medium-sized,TRBD1,TGTGCCAGCAGCCAAGACGGACAGGGGTACAATGAGCAGTTCTTC,CASSQDGQGYNEQFF
TRBV24-1,TRBJ1-2,15,-,-,TGTGCCACCAGTGATACGACGGACCCTCGACCCGGCTACACCTTC,CATSDTTDPRPGYTF
TRBV6-2/TRBV6-3,TRBJ2-1,14,-,-,TGTGCTAGCATCGACCGGACAGCCCACAAAGAGCAGTTCTTC,CASIDRTAHKEQFF
TRBV11-2,TRBJ2-1,15,-,-,TGTGCCAGCGGCTTCACAGAGAGCTCCTACTATGAGCAGTTCTTC,CASGFTESSYYEQFF
TRBV4-1,TRBJ2-3,15,-,TRBD2,TGCGCCAACAGCCATCATCTAGCGGGGACTGATACGCAGTATTTT,CANSHHLAGTDTQYF
TRBV11-2,TRBJ2-5,13,-,TRBD2,TGTACCAGCAGCTTAGGGAGGGGCGAGACCCAGTACTTC,CTSSLGRGETQYF
TRBV20-1,TRBJ2-7,14,many,-,TGCAGTGCTAGAGACCCTTCCGGCCCGCGGGAGCAGTACTTC,CSARDPSGPREQYF
TRBV5-6,TRBJ2-7,15,-,TRBD1,TGTGTCAGCAGCTTGGTACCAGGGGGTGGGAACGAGCAGTACTTC,CVSSLVPGGGNEQYF
TRBV6-5,TRBJ2-1,17,-,-,TGTGCCAGCAGTGGGGGCTTGGGGACGGTATCATACAATGAGCAGTTCTTC,CASSGGLGTVSYNEQFF
TRBV5-4,TRBJ2-3,13,few,TRBD2,TGTGCCGGGAAGACGGGGGGAACTGATTCGCAGTATTTT,CAGKTGGTDSQYF
TRBV11-3,TRBJ2-3,13,few,TRBD1,TGTGCCCGCAGTTTTCAGGGGGCAGGTACGCAGTATTTT,CARSFQGAGTQYF
TRBV29-1,TRBJ2-2,14,-,TRBD1,TGCAGCGTCCAGGGACAGGGGAACACCGGGATGCTGTTTTTT,CSVQGQGNTGMLFF
TRBV11-2,TRBJ1-6,15,once,-,TGTGCCAGCAGCTCAGGAGGGTACAATAATTCACACCCCCACTTT,CASSSGGYNNSHPHF
TRBV6-4,TRBJ2-1,16,-,-,TGTGTCAGCAGTAAGCAGGCGCCCCCGGTTGGGAATGAGCAGATCTTC,CVSSKQAPPVGNEQIF
TRBV4-2,TRBJ1-5,11,-,-,TGTGCCAGCACTGAAACAGATACGCAGCATTTT,CASTETDTQHF
TRBV12-3/TRBV12-4,TRBJ2-3,14,few,TRBD2,TGTGTCAGCAGTTTAGGACTAGCTGCAGATACGCAGTATTTT,CVSSLGLAADTQYF
TRBV5-4,TRBJ1-6,16,-,-,TGTGCCAGCAGCCTGGACATGAGCTCCTATAATTCACCCCTCCACTTT,CASSLDMSSYNSPLHF